A single T cell receptor (beta chain) is shown here with its context. Its antigen remains unknown. This record belongs to a study of T cell repertoires in cytomegalovirus infection. Across the study: Public signatures in TCR beta pointed to CMV infection and matching HLA type.

From the reads, TCRdb called clonotypes with MiXCR, one entry per CDR3 protein. The sample yields approximately 500,000 distinct CDR3 sequences, around 10% seen once. Study-wide results and caveats: Cumulative public TCR beta family frequency identified CMV carriers with the relevant HLA. There were HLA-C-restricted CMV-specific TCR beta clonotypes dominating the ex vivo response.

The CDR3 is 13 amino acids. Germline V gene lookup returns CDR1 MNHEY and CDR2 SVGEGT. V trimming: 7 bases; J trimming: 4 bases; junction bases outside the gene matches: 7. The specimen was PBMCs. V gene TRBV6-2 or TRBV6-3 combines with J gene TRBJ2-7, with TRBD2 matching over 7 bases. The clonotype originates from a human donor in good health (CMV status not recorded). Some clones in this sample may be carry-over from other donors' samples. CDR3 in amino acids: CASKRASGYEQYF. The CDR3 DNA reads as TGTGCCAGCAAGAGGGCTAGCGGATACGAGCAGTACTTC.